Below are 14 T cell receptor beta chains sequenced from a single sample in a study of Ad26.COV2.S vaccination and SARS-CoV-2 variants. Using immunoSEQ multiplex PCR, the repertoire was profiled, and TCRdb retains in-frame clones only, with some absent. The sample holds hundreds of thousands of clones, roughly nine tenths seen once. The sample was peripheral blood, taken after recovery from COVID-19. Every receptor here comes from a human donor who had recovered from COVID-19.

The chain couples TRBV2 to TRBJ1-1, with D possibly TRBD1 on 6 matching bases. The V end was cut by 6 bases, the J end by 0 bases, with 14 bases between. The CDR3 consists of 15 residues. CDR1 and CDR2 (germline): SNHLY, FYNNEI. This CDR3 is CASSPRQVMNTEAFF. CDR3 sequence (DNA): TGTGCCAGCAGCCCCAGACAGGTTATGAACACTGAAGCTTTCTTT.

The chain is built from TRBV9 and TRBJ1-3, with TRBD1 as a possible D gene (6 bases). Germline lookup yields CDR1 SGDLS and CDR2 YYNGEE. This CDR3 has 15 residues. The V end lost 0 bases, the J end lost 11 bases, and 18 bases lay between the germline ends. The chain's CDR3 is CASSVEGTRAQAIYF. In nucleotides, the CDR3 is TGTGCCAGCAGCGTAGAAGGGACACGAGCCCAGGCCATATATTTT.

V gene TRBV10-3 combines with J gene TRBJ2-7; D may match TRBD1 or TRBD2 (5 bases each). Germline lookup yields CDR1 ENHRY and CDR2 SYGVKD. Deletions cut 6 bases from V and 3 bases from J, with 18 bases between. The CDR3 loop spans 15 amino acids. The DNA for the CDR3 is TGTGCCATCAGCAACCGGGACGGAGCGCTCTACGAGCAGTACTTC. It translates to CAISNRDGALYEQYF.

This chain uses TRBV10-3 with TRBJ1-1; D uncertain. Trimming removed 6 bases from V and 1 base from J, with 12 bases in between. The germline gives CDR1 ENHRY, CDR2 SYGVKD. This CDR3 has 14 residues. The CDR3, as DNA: TGTGCCATCAGCCCTATGGGGTCGAACACTGAAGCTTTCTTT. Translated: CAISPMGSNTEAFF.

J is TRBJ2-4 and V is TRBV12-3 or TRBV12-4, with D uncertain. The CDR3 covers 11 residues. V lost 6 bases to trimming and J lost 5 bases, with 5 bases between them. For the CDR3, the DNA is TGTGCCAGCAGCCAACAAAACATTCAGTACTTC. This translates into CASSQQNIQYF.

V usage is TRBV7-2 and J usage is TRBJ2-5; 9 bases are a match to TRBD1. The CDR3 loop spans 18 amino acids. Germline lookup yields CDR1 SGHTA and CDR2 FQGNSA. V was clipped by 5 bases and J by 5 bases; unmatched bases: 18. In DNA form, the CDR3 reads TGTGCCAGCAGCCCCGGAGCTACGACAGGGGGGTTTCGGGAGACCCAGTACTTC. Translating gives CASSPGATTGGFRETQYF.

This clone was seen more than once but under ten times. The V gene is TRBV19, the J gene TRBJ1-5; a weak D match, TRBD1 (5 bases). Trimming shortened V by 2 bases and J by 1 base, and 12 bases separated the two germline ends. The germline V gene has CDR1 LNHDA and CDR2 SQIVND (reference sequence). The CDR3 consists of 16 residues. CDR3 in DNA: TGTGCCAGTAGTATACGGGGGGAGGGGAGCAATCAGCCCCAGCATTTT. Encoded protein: CASSIRGEGSNQPQHF.

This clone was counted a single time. The CDR3 region has the DNA TGTGCCAGCTCACCATCTTCCGGGACAGACTACGAGCAGTACTTC. Protein product: CASSPSSGTDYEQYF. V usage is TRBV18 and J usage is TRBJ2-7; 7 nucleotides agree with TRBD1. The ends lost 2 bases at V and 3 bases at J; junction bases unmatched: 7. The CDR3 sequence is 15 residues long. Germline lookup yields CDR1 KGHSH and CDR2 LQKENI.

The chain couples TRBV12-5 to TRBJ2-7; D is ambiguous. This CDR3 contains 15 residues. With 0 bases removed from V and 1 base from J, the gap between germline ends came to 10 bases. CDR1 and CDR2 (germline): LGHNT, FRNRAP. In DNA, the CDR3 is TGTGCTAGTGGTTTGGTTGTGGGCAGATCCTACGAGCAGTACTTC. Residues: CASGLVVGRSYEQYF.

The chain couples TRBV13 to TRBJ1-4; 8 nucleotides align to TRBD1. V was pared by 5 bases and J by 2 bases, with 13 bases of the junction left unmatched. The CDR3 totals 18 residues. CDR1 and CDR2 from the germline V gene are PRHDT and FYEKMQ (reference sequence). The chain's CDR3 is CASSRVGQGAVTNEKLFF. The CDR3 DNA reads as TGTGCCAGCAGCCGGGTCGGGCAGGGGGCGGTCACTAATGAAAAACTGTTTTTT.

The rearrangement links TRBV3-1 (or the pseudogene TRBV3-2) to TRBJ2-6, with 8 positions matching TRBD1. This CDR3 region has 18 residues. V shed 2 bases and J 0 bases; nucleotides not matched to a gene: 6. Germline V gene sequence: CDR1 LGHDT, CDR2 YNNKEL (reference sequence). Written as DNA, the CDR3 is TGTGCCAGCAGCCAACCGGGACAGGACTACTCTGGGGCCAACGTCCTGACTTTC. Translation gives CASSQPGQDYSGANVLTF.

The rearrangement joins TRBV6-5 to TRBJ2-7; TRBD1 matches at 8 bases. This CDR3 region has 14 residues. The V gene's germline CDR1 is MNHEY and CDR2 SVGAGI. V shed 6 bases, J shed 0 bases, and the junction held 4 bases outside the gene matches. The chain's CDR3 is CASRAGGSSYEQYF. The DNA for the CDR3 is TGTGCCAGCAGAGCAGGGGGCAGCTCCTACGAGCAGTACTTC.

CDR3 nucleotide sequence: TGCGCCAGCAGTGAAGACGGGGTGGGGAATCGCTATGGCTACACCTTC. This codes for CASSEDGVGNRYGYTF. The chain carries TRBV10-2 and TRBJ1-2, with no clear D. Trimming cost V 3 bases and J 4 bases, with 18 bases left between them. CDR3 length: 16 amino acids. Germline-derived CDR1 and CDR2 are WSHSY and SAAADI.

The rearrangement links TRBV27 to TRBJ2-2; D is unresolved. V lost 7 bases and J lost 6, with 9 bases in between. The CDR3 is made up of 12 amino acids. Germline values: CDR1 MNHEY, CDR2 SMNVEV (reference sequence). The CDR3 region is CASTSRAGELFF. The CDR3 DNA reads TGTGCCAGCACGTCGCGTGCCGGGGAGCTGTTTTTT.